The present TCR beta chain was sequenced within a study of monozygotic twins with inflammatory bowel disease. General observations from the study: Especially with disease activity, IBD patients shared fewer clonotypes with others than healthy twins did. There were differing immunosuppressive treatments, which may have added variability to patient repertoires. Against healthy co-twins, IBD patients had lower TCRbeta diversity (measured by inverse Simpson). Researchers were unable to tell different T cell subtypes apart.

TCRdb re-called the 5' RACE reads and shows each CDR3 protein once, DNA omitted. This sample's table has around 380,000 distinct CDR3 sequences. Of note for this clonotype: The antigen remains undetermined.

Germline CDR1 and CDR2: SGHVS and FNYEAQ. There are 18 residues in the CDR3. The chain uses TRBV7-6 and TRBJ2-2; there is no DNA to check the TCRdb D call of TRBD2. The sequence was obtained from a human donor with ulcerative colitis or Crohn's disease, or a healthy co-twin of an affected twin (not recorded which). Sequenced: blood. CDR3 residues: CASSGRTSGGTNTGELFF.